This entry is about one TCR beta chain. Its antigen is not identified. The CDR3 totals 17 residues. Trimming pared 2 bases from V and 3 bases from J, leaving 19 bases between. The germline V gene encodes CDR1 MGHRA and CDR2 YSYEKL. This sample was taken from a study of shared clonotypes between healthy human individuals. General study points: With few donors, the genetic and exposure-history diversity represented was limited. Clonotype sharing levels among donors were expected to vary with sequencing depth. A generally larger estimated richness was seen in naive subsets than in memory subsets. Rarefaction curves obtained for sorted subsets showed sequencing incomplete despite large depth.

The repertoire was sequenced with immunoSEQ multiplex PCR; TCRdb's copy has only in-frame clones and lacks some. The repertoire holds 2 million to 3 million clones, with 80% to 95% as singletons. The V and J genes are TRBV4-1 and TRBJ1-1, with D perhaps TRBD1 (6 bases). This receptor was taken from a man younger than 35 in good health. Some clones in this sample may be carry-over from other donors' samples. Sequencing was carried out using naive CD4+ T cells from PBMCs. Subset reported: CD45RA+ positively selected. The CDR3, as DNA: TGCGCCAGCAGCCAACTCGGGACACGCAATTGGCACACTGAAGCTTTCTTT. This translates into CASSQLGTRNWHTEAFF.